This is a list of T cell receptor beta chains from one sample in a study of blood T cell repertoires in COVID-19. Sequencing used immunoSEQ multiplex PCR; TCRdb keeps in-frame clones, though not all of them. The repertoire holds roughly 200,000 clones, with approximately 85% as singletons. Sequenced material: peripheral blood. The source is a man aged 55-75 years with acute or convalescent COVID-19. Both conserved end residues are part of each CDR3. Each record gives: V gene, D gene, clone size, J gene, CDR3 protein, CDR3 DNA. A D gene is named only where the DNA matches it firmly. Clone size appears in some rows only: once, few, many, or a class for an expanded clone.

TRBV12-3/TRBV12-4	.	few	TRBJ1-1	CASSFARNTEAFF	TGTGCCAGCAGTTTCGCCAGGAACACTGAAGCTTTCTTT
TRBV19	TRBD2	.	TRBJ2-7	CATAPGGGTYEQYF	TGTGCCACCGCCCCTGGGGGGGGAACCTACGAGCAGTACTTC
TRBV27	.	once	TRBJ2-1	CASSLSLPNNLRNEQFF	TGTGCCAGCAGTTTATCCCTTCCCAACAACCTTCGAAATGAGCAGTTCTTC
TRBV15	.	.	TRBJ2-5	CATSHQGWEETQYF	TGTGCCACCAGCCACCAGGGGTGGGAAGAGACCCAGTACTTC
TRBV13	.	.	TRBJ2-5	CASSQGLLRETQYF	TGTGCCAGCAGCCAGGGACTCCTCCGAGAGACCCAGTACTTC
TRBV6-5	.	few	TRBJ1-2	CASSPGTVNYGYTF	TGTGCCAGCAGTCCGGGAACAGTGAACTATGGCTACACCTTC
TRBV20-1	.	.	TRBJ2-5	CSARSSETQYF	TGCAGTGCTAGGTCGTCGGAGACCCAGTACTTC
TRBV7-3	.	.	TRBJ1-1	CASSLQRVRGGTEAFF	TGTGCCAGCAGCCTCCAAAGGGTTAGGGGTGGCACTGAAGCTTTCTTT
TRBV28	.	.	TRBJ1-5	CASSGAGRSNQPQHF	TGTGCCAGCAGTGGGGCAGGGAGGAGCAATCAGCCCCAGCATTTT
TRBV24-1	TRBD1	.	TRBJ1-5	CATGDRPARPQHF	TGTGCCACCGGGGACAGACCGGCCCGGCCCCAGCATTTT
TRBV19	TRBD2	.	TRBJ2-1	CASSSSTSGRIGEQFF	TGTGCCAGTAGTAGCTCCACTAGCGGGAGGATCGGTGAGCAGTTCTTC